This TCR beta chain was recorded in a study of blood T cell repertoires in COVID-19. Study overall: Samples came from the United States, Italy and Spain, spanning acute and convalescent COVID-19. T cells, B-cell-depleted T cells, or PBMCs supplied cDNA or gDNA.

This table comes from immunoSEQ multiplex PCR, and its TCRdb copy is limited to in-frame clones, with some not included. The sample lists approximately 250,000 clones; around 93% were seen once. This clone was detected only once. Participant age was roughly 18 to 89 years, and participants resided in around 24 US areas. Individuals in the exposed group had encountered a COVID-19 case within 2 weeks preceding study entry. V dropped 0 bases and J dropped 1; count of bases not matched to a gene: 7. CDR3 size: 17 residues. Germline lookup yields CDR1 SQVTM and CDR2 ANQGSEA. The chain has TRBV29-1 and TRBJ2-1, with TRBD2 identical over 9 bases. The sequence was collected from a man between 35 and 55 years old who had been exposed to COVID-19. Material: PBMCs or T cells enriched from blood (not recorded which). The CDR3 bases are TGCAGCGTTGAAGATCCCTTAGCGGGAGCTTCCTACAATGAGCAGTTCTTC. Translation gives CSVEDPLAGASYNEQFF.